Sequencing of this T cell receptor (beta chain) was carried out in a study of blood T cell repertoires in COVID-19. The overall study: The United States, Italy and Spain were the sources of the acute and convalescent COVID-19 samples.

Authors' data handling: Reference gene primers were amplified, and this amplification served to estimate nucleated cell counts. Profiled with immunoSEQ multiplex PCR; TCRdb holds only in-frame clones, not every one. V, J and clone size derive from that table, while D and trimming were established from the DNA sequence. The sample has 320,000 or so clones, more than 85% seen once. The V end was cut by 1 base, the J end by 1 base, with 7 bases between. The CDR3 is made up of 14 amino acids. CDR1 SGHVS and CDR2 FQNEAQ come from the germline V gene. Enrolled through a virtual design, the participants were between about 18 and 100 years of age and came from about two dozen US areas. Before being deemed recovered, Cohort 3 donors had two negative PCRs, clearance, or symptom resolution.

V is TRBV7-8 and J is TRBJ1-2, with D uncertain. Sequencing input: PBMCs or T cells enriched from blood (not recorded which). The sequence came from a woman aged 25-40 years who had recovered from COVID-19. CDR3 in DNA: TGTGCCAGCAGCTTAGGTAGACTTAACTATGGCTACACCTTC. Translating it yields CASSLGRLNYGYTF.